This T cell receptor beta chain appears in the sequencing data of a study of blood T cell repertoires in COVID-19. Study overall: Spain, Italy and the United States supplied samples that represented acute and convalescent COVID-19.

This CDR3 has 14 amino acids. Trimming pared 4 bases from V and 0 bases from J, leaving 11 bases between. Germline CDR1 SGHRS, CDR2 YFSETQ. TCRdb's table, derived via immunoSEQ multiplex PCR, lists solely in-frame clones and lacks some. Of roughly 65,000 clones listed, roughly 84% were seen once; the top ten hold 3.5% to 4.5%. V and J are TRBV5-1 and TRBJ2-7; TRBD2 might be the D (5 bases). This clonotype was sampled from a man aged 45-65 years with acute or convalescent COVID-19. Source material: peripheral blood. The CDR3 loop reads CASSKLDISYEQYF. As DNA, the CDR3 is TGCGCCAGCAGCAAACTAGACATCTCCTACGAGCAGTACTTC.